This TCR beta chain was sequenced in a study of blood T cell repertoires in COVID-19. About the study: Sites in the United States, Italy and Spain provided acute and convalescent COVID-19 samples.

Authors' analysis steps: Quantification of nucleated cells was approximated via reference gene primer amplification. TCRdb's table, derived via immunoSEQ multiplex PCR, lists solely in-frame clones and lacks some. V and J calls and clone size are given by that table; D and trimming were obtained from the DNA. The sample carries about 100,000 clones, around 83% recorded once. Trimming shortened V by 6 bases and J by 3 bases, and 14 bases separated the two germline ends. Germline values: CDR1 SNHLY, CDR2 FYNNEI. CDR3 length equals 14 residues. The chain couples TRBV2 to TRBJ1-2, with D maybe TRBD1 (5 bases). What was sequenced was peripheral blood. The sequence derives from a woman aged 60-75 years in a cohort sampled during active or convalescent COVID-19. Here the CDR3 reads CASRKWGEDYGYTF. The CDR3 region has the DNA TGTGCCAGCAGGAAGTGGGGGGAGGACTATGGCTACACCTTC.